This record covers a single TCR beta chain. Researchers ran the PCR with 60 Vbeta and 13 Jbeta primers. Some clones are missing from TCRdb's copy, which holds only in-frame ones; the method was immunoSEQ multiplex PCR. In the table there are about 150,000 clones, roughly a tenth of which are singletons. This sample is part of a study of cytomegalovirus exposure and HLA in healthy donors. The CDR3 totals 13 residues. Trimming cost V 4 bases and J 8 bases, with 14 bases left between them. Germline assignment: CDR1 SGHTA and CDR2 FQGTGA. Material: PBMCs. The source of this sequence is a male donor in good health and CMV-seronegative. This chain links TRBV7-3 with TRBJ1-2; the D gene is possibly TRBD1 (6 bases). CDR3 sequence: CASSSLTGLGYTF. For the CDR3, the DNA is TGTGCCAGCAGCTCTCTAACAGGGTTGGGCTACACCTTC.